These 9 T cell receptor beta chains were sequenced from one sample in a study of cytomegalovirus exposure and HLA in healthy donors. Assay: immunoSEQ multiplex PCR; the TCRdb copy retains only in-frame clones and omits some. The sample lists approximately 160,000 clones; roughly 91% were seen once. Sequenced sample: PBMCs. The receptors shown here come from a man aged 18 to 30 in good health and CMV-seropositive.

V usage is TRBV11-3 and J usage is TRBJ1-4; tentatively, D is TRBD1 (5 bases). V was clipped by 5 bases and J by 4 bases, with 11 bases between them. There are 14 residues in the CDR3. Germline V gene lookup returns CDR1 SGHNT and CDR2 YENEEA. The CDR3 spells CASSEGLRNEKLFF. The CDR3 DNA reads TGTGCCAGCAGCGAGGGACTGCGTAATGAAAAACTGTTTTTT.

The chain employs TRBV10-3 and TRBJ1-1, with 12 positions matching TRBD1. Per the germline V gene, CDR1 is ENHRY and CDR2 is SYGVKD. V shed 8 bases and J 0 bases; nucleotides not matched to a gene: 7. This CDR3 comprises 16 residues. The CDR3 loop is CAIGGQGAGMNTEAFF. DNA for the CDR3: TGTGCCATCGGGGGACAGGGGGCCGGTATGAACACTGAAGCTTTCTTT.

The chain links TRBV25-1 to TRBJ2-3, with 8 bases matching TRBD2. The CDR3 totals 15 residues. Looked up from germline, CDR1 is MGHDK and CDR2 is SYGVNS. The trim removed 6 bases at V and 3 bases at J, leaving 8 bases unmatched. Here the CDR3 reads CASSAAGEGTDTQYF. The CDR3 DNA reads as TGTGCCAGCAGCGCAGCGGGAGAAGGTACAGATACGCAGTATTTT. Drawing the rest from reference TRBV25-1 and TRBJ2-3, the complete variable domain is EADIYQTPRYLVIGTGKKITLECSQTMGHDKMYWYQQDPGMELHLIHYSYGVNSTEKGDLSSESTVSRIRTEHFPLTLESARPSHTSQYLCASSAAGEGTDTQYFGPGTRLTVL.

The gene calls are TRBV6-1 and TRBJ1-5; maybe TRBD1 (6 bases). The CDR3 runs 13 residues. The germline V gene has CDR1 MNHNS and CDR2 SASEGT. V lost 9 bases, J lost 1 base, and 10 bases lay in between. The CDR3 DNA reads TGTGCCAGTACTACAGGGAGCAATCAGCCCCAGCATTTT. It translates to CASTTGSNQPQHF.

V gene TRBV28 combines with J gene TRBJ2-1; 7 nucleotides match TRBD1. The CDR3 is 16 residues long. V shed 7 bases, J shed 5 bases, and the junction held 14 bases outside the gene matches. CDR1 and CDR2 from the germline V gene are MDHEN and SYDVKM. CDR3 in amino acids: CASTVGGRVIHNEQFF. The CDR3 region has the DNA TGTGCCAGCACCGTAGGGGGCAGGGTGATCCACAATGAGCAGTTCTTC.

The chain combines TRBV7-8 with TRBJ1-5; D is uncertain. This CDR3 contains 19 residues. Germline loops: CDR1 SGHVS, CDR2 FQNEAQ. Trimming took 3 bases from V and 1 from J, leaving 22 bases between them. The CDR3 DNA sequence: TGTGCCAGCAGCTTGCGAGGGCTGGGAGTGGCAAAGAGCAATCAGCCCCAGCATTTT. Translation gives CASSLRGLGVAKSNQPQHF.

CDR3: CASSPDSLVLVYEQYF. DNA for the CDR3: TGTGCCAGCAGTCCTGACAGTTTAGTGTTGGTCTACGAGCAGTACTTC. This chain links TRBV27 with TRBJ2-7; TRBD1 is a possible D gene (5 bases). Germline V gives CDR1 MNHEY, CDR2 SMNVEV (reference sequence). Trimming pared 5 bases from V and 3 bases from J, leaving 20 bases between. There are 16 residues in the CDR3.

This clone occurred once. The rearrangement uses TRBV7-9 and TRBJ2-3; possible D gene TRBD2, 5 bases. The V end was cut by 5 bases, the J end by 1 base, with 19 bases between. The CDR3 loop spans 17 amino acids. Per germline, CDR1 SEHNR and CDR2 FQNEAQ (reference sequence). The CDR3 spells CASSVSARLIGTDTQYF. The CDR3 coding sequence is TGTGCCAGCAGCGTTAGCGCGAGACTCATTGGCACAGATACGCAGTATTTT.

J is TRBJ1-2 and V is TRBV30; D is ambiguous. V was clipped by 1 base and J by 0 bases, with 9 bases between them. This CDR3 is 14 amino acids long. CDR1 and CDR2 from the germline V gene are GTSNPN and SVGIG (reference sequence). In nucleotides, the CDR3 is TGTGCCTGGAGTGACGCGGTTCCTAACTATGGCTACACCTTC. It encodes CAWSDAVPNYGYTF.